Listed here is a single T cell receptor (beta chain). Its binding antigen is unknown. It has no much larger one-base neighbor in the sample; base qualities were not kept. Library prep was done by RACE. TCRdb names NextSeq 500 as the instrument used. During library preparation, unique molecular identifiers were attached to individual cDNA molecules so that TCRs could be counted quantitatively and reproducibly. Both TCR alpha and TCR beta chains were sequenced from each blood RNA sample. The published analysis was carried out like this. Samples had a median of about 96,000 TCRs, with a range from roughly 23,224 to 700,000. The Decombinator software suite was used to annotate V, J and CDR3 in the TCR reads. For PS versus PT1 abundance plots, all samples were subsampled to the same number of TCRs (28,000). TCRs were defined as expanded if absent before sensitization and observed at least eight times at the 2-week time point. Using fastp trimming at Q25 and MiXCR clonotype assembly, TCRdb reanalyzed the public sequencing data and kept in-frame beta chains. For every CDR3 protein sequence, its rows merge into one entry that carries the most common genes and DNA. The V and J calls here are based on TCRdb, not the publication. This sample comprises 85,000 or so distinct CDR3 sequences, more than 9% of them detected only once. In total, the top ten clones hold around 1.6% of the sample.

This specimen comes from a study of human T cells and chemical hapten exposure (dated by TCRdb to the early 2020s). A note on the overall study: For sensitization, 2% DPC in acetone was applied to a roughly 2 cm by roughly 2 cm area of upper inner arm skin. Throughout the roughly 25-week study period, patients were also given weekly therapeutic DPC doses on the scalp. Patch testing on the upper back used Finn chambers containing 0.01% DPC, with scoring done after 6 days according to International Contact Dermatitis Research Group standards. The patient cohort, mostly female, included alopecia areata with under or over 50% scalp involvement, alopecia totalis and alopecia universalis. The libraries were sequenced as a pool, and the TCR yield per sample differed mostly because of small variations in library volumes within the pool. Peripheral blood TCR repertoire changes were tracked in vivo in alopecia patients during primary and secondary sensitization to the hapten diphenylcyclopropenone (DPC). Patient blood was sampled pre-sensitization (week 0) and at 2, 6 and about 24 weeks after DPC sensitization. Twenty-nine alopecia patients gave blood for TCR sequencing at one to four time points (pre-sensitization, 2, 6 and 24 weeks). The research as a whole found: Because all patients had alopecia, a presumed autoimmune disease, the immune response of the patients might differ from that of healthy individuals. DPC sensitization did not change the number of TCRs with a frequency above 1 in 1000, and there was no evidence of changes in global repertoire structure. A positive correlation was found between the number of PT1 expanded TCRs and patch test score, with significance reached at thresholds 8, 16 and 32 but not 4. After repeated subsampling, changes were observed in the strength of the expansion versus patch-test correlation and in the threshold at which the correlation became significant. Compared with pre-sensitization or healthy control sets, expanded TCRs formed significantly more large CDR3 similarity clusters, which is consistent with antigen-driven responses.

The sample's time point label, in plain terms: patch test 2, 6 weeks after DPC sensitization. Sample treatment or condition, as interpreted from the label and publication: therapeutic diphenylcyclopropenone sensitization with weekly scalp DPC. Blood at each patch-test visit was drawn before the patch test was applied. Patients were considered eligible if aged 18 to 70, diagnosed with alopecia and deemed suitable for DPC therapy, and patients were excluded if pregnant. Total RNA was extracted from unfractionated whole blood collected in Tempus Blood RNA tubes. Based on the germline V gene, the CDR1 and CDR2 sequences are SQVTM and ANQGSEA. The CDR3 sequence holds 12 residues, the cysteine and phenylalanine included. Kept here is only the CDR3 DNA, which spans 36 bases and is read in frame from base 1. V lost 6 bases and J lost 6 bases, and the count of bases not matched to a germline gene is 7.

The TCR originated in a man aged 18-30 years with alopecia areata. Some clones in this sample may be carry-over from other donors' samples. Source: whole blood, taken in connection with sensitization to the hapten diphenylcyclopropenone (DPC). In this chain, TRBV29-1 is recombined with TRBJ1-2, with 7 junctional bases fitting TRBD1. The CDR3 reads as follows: CSVDRQGDGYTF. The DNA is TGCAGCGTGGATCGACAGGGTGATGGCTACACCTTC.